These 22 T cell receptor beta chains were all obtained from the same sample, sequenced in a study of T cells after somatic rescue of genetic block. Using immunoSEQ multiplex PCR, the repertoire was profiled, and TCRdb retains in-frame clones only, with some absent. The repertoire consists of approximately 10,000 clones, with about 74% occurring once and the leading ten covering about 22%. Sample: peripheral blood mononuclear cells (PBMCs). These receptors came from a boy under 18.

The chain has TRBV6-4 and TRBJ2-7, with TRBD2 matching 14 bases. The J segment lost 7 bases and the V segment lost 8 bases, leaving 7 bases of the junction unmatched. Germline CDR1 and CDR2: MRHNA and SNTAGT. The CDR3 has 14 amino acids. The chain's CDR3 is CASARLAGGKEQYF. In DNA form, the CDR3 reads TGTGCCAGCGCTAGACTAGCGGGAGGGAAAGAGCAGTACTTC.

This clone was counted only a few times. This sequence joins TRBV4-1 and TRBJ2-5; 12 bases map to TRBD2. V lost 4 bases to trimming and J lost 5 bases; unmatched junction nucleotides: 11. Germline V CDR1 and CDR2: MGHRA, YSYEKL. The CDR3 is 17 amino acids. Written as DNA, the CDR3 is TGCGCCAGCAGCCTCTTGGCTAGCGGGAGGGCCATGGAGACCCAGTACTTC. This codes for CASSLLASGRAMETQYF.

The V and J genes are TRBV7-8 and TRBJ2-3, with D unclear. The V gene lost 3 bases and the J gene lost 5 bases, with 15 bases spanning the gap. This CDR3 contains 15 residues. The V gene's germline CDR1 is SGHVS and CDR2 FQNEAQ. The CDR3 bases are TGTGCCAGCAGCTTCAGTGCACCCGCCGAAGATACGCAGTATTTT. Translating gives CASSFSAPAEDTQYF.

This clone was counted a few times. A much more abundant neighbour one base away suggests this may be a read error. As DNA, the CDR3 is TGTGCCAGCAGCTTAGGGGCCTACGAGCAGTACTTC. Protein product: CASSLGAYEQYF. The V call is TRBV7-9, the J call TRBJ2-7; no definite D call. Germline V gene lookup returns CDR1 SEHNR and CDR2 FQNEAQ (reference sequence). V lost 1 base and J 2 bases, leaving 3 bases between the germline ends. This CDR3 contains 12 residues.

The CDR3 nucleotides read TGTGCCATCAGCCCCCACGGGGAGGAGCAGTACTTC. Amino acid sequence: CAISPHGEEQYF. This chain uses TRBV10-3 with TRBJ2-7, with D tentatively TRBD2 (5 bases). Per germline, CDR1 ENHRY and CDR2 SYGVKD. This CDR3 contains 12 residues. The V and J ends lost 6 bases and 7 bases respectively, with 13 bases between them.

Only one count was recorded for this clone. V gene TRBV7-8 combines with J gene TRBJ2-1; D is unclear. Trimming pared 4 bases from V and 7 bases from J, leaving 8 bases between. The CDR3 sequence is 12 residues long. The V gene's germline CDR1 is SGHVS and CDR2 FQNEAQ. The CDR3: CASSWSSNEQFF. The CDR3, as DNA: TGTGCCAGCAGCTGGTCTTCTAATGAGCAGTTCTTC.

The chain has TRBV15 and TRBJ2-5, with D unclear. The germline V gene encodes CDR1 LNHNV and CDR2 YYDKDF (reference sequence). V dropped 0 bases and J dropped 1 base, with 6 bases sitting between them. CDR3 length: 14 residues. The CDR3 reads CATSRDGVQETQYF. In nucleotides, the CDR3 is TGTGCCACCAGCAGAGATGGGGTCCAAGAGACCCAGTACTTC.

The chain couples TRBV5-1 to TRBJ2-1; TRBD2 matches 12 bases. With V trimmed by 4 bases and J by 8 bases, 13 bases remained unmatched. Germline V gene sequence: CDR1 SGHRS, CDR2 YFSETQ. This CDR3 has 17 residues. The CDR3 nucleotides are TGCGCCAGCAGCCTTCTTTCTAGCGGGGGGGCAGCGCATGAGCAGTTCTTC. This gives the protein CASSLLSSGGAAHEQFF.

The chain has TRBV19 and TRBJ1-4; D not certain. This CDR3 contains 13 residues. Germline CDR1 reads LNHDA; CDR2 reads SQIVND (reference sequence). V was clipped by 6 bases and J by 8 bases, with 13 bases between them. CDR3: CASSFLFGEKLFF. The DNA of the CDR3 is TGTGCCAGTAGCTTCCTCTTCGGGGAAAAACTGTTTTTT.

The chain recombines TRBV19 with TRBJ2-3; D call uncertain. The CDR3 has 16 residues. Deletions cut 6 bases from V and 1 base from J, with 17 bases between. Germline V gene sequence: CDR1 LNHDA, CDR2 SQIVND (reference sequence). CDR3 region: CASSPRRPPRTDTQYF. CDR3 DNA sequence: TGTGCCAGTAGCCCCCGCAGGCCTCCCCGCACAGATACGCAGTATTTT. The variable domain in full, with the rest retrieved from reference TRBV19 and TRBJ2-3, is DGGITQSPKYLFRKEGQNVTLSCEQNLNHDAMYWYRQDPGQGLRLIYYSQIVNDFQKGDIAEGYSVSREKKESFPLTVTSAQKNPTAFYLCASSPRRPPRTDTQYFGPGTRLTVL.

The chain recombines TRBV6-6 with TRBJ2-7; D is unclear. The CDR3 contains 12 residues. V was pared by 2 bases and J by 3 bases, with 5 bases between. The germline V gene has CDR1 MNHNY and CDR2 SVGAGI (reference sequence). Here the CDR3 reads CASSYVDYEQYF. The CDR3 coding sequence is TGTGCCAGCAGTTACGTGGACTACGAGCAGTACTTC.

The chain links TRBV7-9 to TRBJ2-1, with 8 bases fitting TRBD1. This CDR3 has 16 amino acids. From germline, CDR1 is SEHNR and CDR2 FQNEAQ (reference sequence). Trimming at V came to 5 bases and at J to 7 bases, leaving 13 bases not matched to a gene. Written as DNA, the CDR3 is TGTGCCAGCAGCCTGATGGACAGGGCTAAACAGAATGAGCAGTTCTTC. It is translated as CASSLMDRAKQNEQFF.

The chain links TRBV10-3 to TRBJ2-1, with 8 bases aligning to TRBD2. The junction had 5 bases not matched to a gene; V was cut back by 0 bases and J by 4 bases. The CDR3 extends over 16 amino acids. Germline CDR1 and CDR2: ENHRY and SYGVKD. The CDR3 coding sequence is TGTGCCATCAGTGAGTCGGGGACTAGACCTTACAATGAGCAGTTCTTC. Its protein is CAISESGTRPYNEQFF.

The chain links TRBV11-2 to TRBJ2-5, with 9 nucleotides matching TRBD1. Germline trimming cut 1 base from V and 1 base from J; bases unmatched to any gene: 4. This CDR3 region has 16 residues. Germline V gene lookup returns CDR1 SGHAT and CDR2 FQNNGV. The CDR3: CASSLGQGVLQETQYF. The CDR3 region has the DNA TGTGCCAGCAGCTTAGGACAGGGGGTACTCCAAGAGACCCAGTACTTC.

The rearrangement joins TRBV11-2 to TRBJ2-3; no definite D call. Trimming removed 4 bases from V and 0 bases from J, with 2 bases in between. Germline V gives CDR1 SGHAT, CDR2 FQNNGV. The CDR3 runs 12 residues. The CDR3 region has the DNA TGTGCCAGCAGCTGGAGCACAGATACGCAGTATTTT. It codes for CASSWSTDTQYF.

V is TRBV19 and J is TRBJ2-1; D tentatively reads TRBD1 or TRBD2 (6 bases each). The CDR3 is made up of 17 amino acids. The germline gives CDR1 LNHDA, CDR2 SQIVND (reference sequence). The V end lost 0 bases, the J end lost 3 bases, and 15 bases lay between the germline ends. The CDR3 protein is CASSIDQGGGGYNEQFF. In nucleotides, the CDR3 is TGTGCCAGTAGTATAGATCAAGGAGGGGGAGGCTACAATGAGCAGTTCTTC.

The gene calls are TRBV23-1 and TRBJ2-7; D gene unclear. Being an ORF, TRBV23-1 has a function that is uncertain. Deletions cut 1 base from V and 3 bases from J, with 25 bases between. The CDR3 is 19 residues long. CDR3 nucleotide sequence: TGCGCCAGCAGTCAATTAGGCACTATGAGCCAGCAATCAAGCTACGAGCAGTACTTC. Protein product: CASSQLGTMSQQSSYEQYF.

The rearrangement uses TRBV27 and TRBJ2-2; 8 bases are a match to TRBD2. The germline CDR1 and CDR2 sequences are MNHEY and SMNVEV (reference sequence). The trim removed 4 bases at V and 0 bases at J, leaving 1 base unmatched. CDR3 size: 15 residues. CDR3: CASSSGLANTGELFF. CDR3 DNA: TGTGCCAGCAGTTCGGGACTAGCGAACACCGGGGAGCTGTTTTTT.

This clone was observed a single time. This chain links TRBV5-1 with TRBJ2-1; 9 nucleotides agree with TRBD2. V gave up 6 bases and J gave up 0 bases; unmatched junction bases: 10. CDR1 is SGHRS and CDR2 is YFSETQ in the germline V gene. CDR3 size: 17 residues. The CDR3 is CASNEASGAISYNEQFF. The CDR3 DNA follows: TGCGCCAGCAATGAGGCTAGCGGGGCAATCTCCTACAATGAGCAGTTCTTC.

This clone is a singleton in its sample. This chain joins TRBV15 and TRBJ2-5; tentatively, D is TRBD2 (6 bases). Germline V gene lookup returns CDR1 LNHNV and CDR2 YYDKDF (reference sequence). Trimming removed 5 bases from V and 11 bases from J, with 24 bases in between. The CDR3 length is 15 residues. The CDR3 loop is CATSSGGLRTGEQYF. The CDR3 region has the DNA TGTGCCACCAGCTCCGGCGGGCTGAGGACGGGGGAGCAGTACTTC.

This clone was recorded only once. The chain employs TRBV10-2 and TRBJ1-2, with D unresolved. Germline V lookup: CDR1 WSHSY, CDR2 SAAADI. This CDR3 region has 13 residues. Trimming removed 10 bases from V and 6 bases from J, with 18 bases in between. The CDR3 is CATEPFLGDGYTF. The CDR3 region has the DNA TGCGCCACCGAACCTTTCCTGGGAGATGGCTACACCTTC.

The genes are TRBV15 and TRBJ2-2, with a weak D call TRBD1 (5 bases). This CDR3 is built from 16 residues. V was pared by 0 bases and J by 7 bases, with 15 bases between. Germline V gives CDR1 LNHNV, CDR2 YYDKDF (reference sequence). The CDR3 DNA reads as TGTGCCACCAGCAGAGACCCAGGGATAGAGAGCGGGGAGCTGTTTTTT. Translated: CATSRDPGIESGELFF.